The 3 T cell receptor beta chains given below trace back to one sample, sequenced in a study of patients and donors after allogeneic stem cell transplantation. MiXCR, applied by TCRdb to the RT-PCR reads, yields one record per CDR3 protein. The sample lists about 34,000 distinct CDR3 sequences, roughly a third seen once, with approximately 82% in the top ten. The specimen was blood, either unsorted or a sorted T cell fraction (not recorded which). The receptors shown here come from a human donor who was either an allogeneic HSCT recipient or a stem cell or donor lymphocyte infusion donor (not recorded which). It is not recorded whose cells these are; they may come from a transplant donor.

This clonotype was seen only once. V gene TRBV3-1 combines with J gene TRBJ2-1; 7 bases are a match to TRBD2. The CDR3 runs to 16 residues. Germline assignment: CDR1 LGHDT and CDR2 YNNKEL (reference sequence). J was trimmed by 2 bases and V by 4 bases; bases with no gene match: 8. CDR3 coding DNA: TGTGCCAGCAGCCCCGGGTGGCTAGCGGCCTACAATGAGCAGTTCTTC. As protein: CASSPGWLAAYNEQFF.

The CDR3 here is CASSKEGNQPQHF. Here the CDR3 DNA reads TGTGCCAGCTCAAAGGAGGGAAATCAGCCCCAGCATTTT. This chain links TRBV18 with TRBJ1-5; D is unresolved. Germline V CDR1 and CDR2: KGHSH, LQKENI. V lost 5 bases, J lost 4 bases, and 9 bases lay in between. The CDR3 totals 13 residues.

V is TRBV28 and J is TRBJ1-4; tentative D call: TRBD1 (5 bases). The CDR3 is 14 residues long. Germline V lookup: CDR1 MDHEN, CDR2 SYDVKM. Trimming shortened V by 10 bases and J by 4 bases, and 16 bases separated the two germline ends. The CDR3 spells CATTDNSLNEKLFF. The CDR3, as DNA: TGTGCCACTACGGACAACTCCCTTAATGAAAAACTGTTTTTT.